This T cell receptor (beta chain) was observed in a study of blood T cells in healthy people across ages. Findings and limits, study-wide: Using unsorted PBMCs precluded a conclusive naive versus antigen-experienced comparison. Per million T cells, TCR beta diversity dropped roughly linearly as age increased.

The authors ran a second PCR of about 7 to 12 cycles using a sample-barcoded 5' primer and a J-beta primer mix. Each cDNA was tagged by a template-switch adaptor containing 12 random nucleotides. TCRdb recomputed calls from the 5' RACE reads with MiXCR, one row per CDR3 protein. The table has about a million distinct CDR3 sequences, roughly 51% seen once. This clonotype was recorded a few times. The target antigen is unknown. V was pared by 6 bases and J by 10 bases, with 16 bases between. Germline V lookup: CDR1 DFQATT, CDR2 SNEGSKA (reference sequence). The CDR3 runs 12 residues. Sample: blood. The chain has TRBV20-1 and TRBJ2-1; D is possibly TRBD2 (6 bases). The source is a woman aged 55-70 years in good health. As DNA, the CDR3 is TGCAGTGCCCCAGCCCCTGGAGGGGAGCAGTTCTTC. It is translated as CSAPAPGGEQFF.